One and the same sample provided the 20 T cell receptor beta chains below, sequenced in a study of liver allograft versus peripheral blood T cells. Overall study context: Transplanted livers and recipients' peripheral blood had their T cell receptor repertoires compared.

MiXCR, applied by TCRdb to the reads, yields one record per CDR3 protein. The sample has 10,000 or so distinct CDR3 sequences; around 20% are singletons. The receptors were gathered from a human patient who had a liver transplant. Some of the T cells might come from the graft donor.

This rearrangement joins TRBV30 to TRBJ1-6, with D maybe TRBD1 (6 bases). Trimming removed 5 bases at V and 10 bases at J, with 12 bases between. CDR1 is GTSNPN and CDR2 is SVGIG in the germline V gene (reference sequence). The CDR3 has 12 residues. CDR3 nucleotide sequence: TGTGCCTGGCGGACAGTGGGCTCACCCCTCCACTTT. This gives the protein CAWRTVGSPLHF.

In this sample, this clonotype turned up many times. The CDR3 region has the DNA TGTGCCAGCAGCCCGGACAGGGGTTTCGGCACTGAAGCTTTCTTT. It translates to CASSPDRGFGTEAFF. V usage is TRBV5-4 and J usage is TRBJ1-1, with TRBD1 matching 9 bases. Germline V gene lookup returns CDR1 SGHNT and CDR2 YYREEE (reference sequence). The V gene end was trimmed by 4 bases and the J gene end by 4 bases; junction bases not matched to a gene: 8. The CDR3 has 15 amino acids. The full variable domain, in which reference TRBV5-4 and TRBJ1-1 provide the parts outside the CDR3, is ETGVTQSPTHLIKTRGQQVTLRCSSQSGHNTVSWYQQALGQGPQFIFQYYREEENGRGNFPPRFSGLQFPNYSSELNVNALELDDSALYLCASSPDRGFGTEAFFGQGTRLTVV.

V usage is TRBV7-3 and J usage is TRBJ1-2, with D perhaps matching TRBD1 (6 bases). The CDR3 has 13 amino acids. The V gene lost 4 bases and the J gene lost 2 bases, with 8 bases spanning the gap. In germline, CDR1 is SGHTA, CDR2 FQGTGA. The CDR3 is CASSSQGNYGYTF. DNA of the CDR3: TGTGCCAGCAGCTCCCAGGGGAACTATGGCTACACCTTC.

This clonotype was found a few times. The V and J genes are TRBV5-4 and TRBJ1-6; no clear D. V was cut by 6 bases and J by 5 bases, with 9 bases left in between. CDR1 and CDR2 from the germline V gene are SGHNT and YYREEE (reference sequence). The CDR3 contains 13 residues. The CDR3 loop is CASNYMDNSPLHF. The DNA of the CDR3 is TGTGCCAGCAACTATATGGATAATTCACCCCTCCACTTT.

The V and J genes are TRBV6-2 or TRBV6-3 and TRBJ2-7; 10 positions match TRBD1. V dropped 3 bases and J dropped 7; count of bases not matched to a gene: 9. From germline, CDR1 is MNHEY and CDR2 SVGEGT. The CDR3 is made up of 15 amino acids. CDR3 DNA sequence: TGTGCCAGCAGTTATTCCGGGACAGGGGTAAGGGAGCAGTACTTC. Translating it yields CASSYSGTGVREQYF.

This clonotype was counted many times. J is TRBJ2-5 and V is TRBV6-2 or TRBV6-3; possibly TRBD2 for D (6 bases). Germline lookup yields CDR1 MNHEY and CDR2 SVGEGT. Trimming stripped 6 bases from V and 2 bases from J, with 13 bases between. The CDR3 is 14 residues long. CDR3 residues: CASRPTGRQETQYF. The CDR3 bases are TGTGCCAGCAGGCCTACCGGGAGACAAGAGACCCAGTACTTC.

By share, this clonotype ranks as medium-sized. V and J are TRBV18 and TRBJ1-6; D gene ambiguous. The V gene lost 2 bases and the J gene lost 13 bases, with 12 bases spanning the gap. Per the germline V gene, CDR1 is KGHSH and CDR2 is LQKENI. The CDR3 length is 13 residues. The CDR3 region has the DNA TGTGCCAGCTCACCATCAAACTCGAGCCCCCTCCACTTT. Its protein product is CASSPSNSSPLHF.

This clonotype occurred many times. V is TRBV6-1 and J is TRBJ1-2; D gene unclear. Trimming shortened V by 3 bases and J by 4 bases, and 9 bases separated the two germline ends. Germline CDR1 MNHNS, CDR2 SASEGT. The CDR3 has 13 residues. In DNA form, the CDR3 reads TGTGCCAGCAGTGAGAGCAGAAGCTATGGCTACACCTTC. It is translated as CASSESRSYGYTF.

The chain uses TRBV5-4 and TRBJ1-3; 7 bases are a match to TRBD1. The CDR3 contains 15 residues. The J segment lost 4 bases and the V segment lost 4 bases, leaving 8 bases of the junction unmatched. Germline CDR1 and CDR2: SGHNT and YYREEE (reference sequence). The CDR3 here is CASSLTTGLGNTIYF. DNA for the CDR3: TGTGCCAGCAGCCTAACGACAGGGTTGGGAAACACCATATATTTT.

About this clonotype: A junction end diverges from the germline sequence, so it may reflect a read error. The rearrangement joins TRBV15 to TRBJ2-5; 7 bases align to TRBD2. This CDR3 comprises 15 residues. Germline-derived CDR1 and CDR2 are LNHNV and YYDKDF (reference sequence). The CDR3 here is CTTSREASGEETQYF. The CDR3 region has the DNA TGTACCACCAGCAGGGAGGCTAGCGGAGAAGAGACCCAGTACTTC. Looking up the rest from reference TRBV15 and TRBJ2-5 gives the full variable domain: DAMVIQNPRYQVTQFGKPVTLSCSQTLNHNVMYWYQQKSSQAPKLLFHYYDKDFNNEADTPDNFQSRRPNTSFCFLDIRSPGLGDTAMYLCTTSREASGEETQYFGPGTRLLVL.

With respect to this clonotype: One base away lies a much larger clone, so this may be a sequencing read error. This CDR3 reads CASSYGFSGSTEAFF. The CDR3 DNA follows: TGTGCCAGCAGTTACGGATTCTCGGGGAGCACTGAAGCTTTCTTT. The J gene is TRBJ1-1, the V gene TRBV6-5, with D unclear. The germline gives CDR1 MNHEY, CDR2 SVGAGI. The CDR3 is made up of 15 amino acids. Trimming took 2 bases from V and 4 from J, leaving 14 bases between them.

By sample share, this clonotype is medium-sized (0.01 to 0.1%). The chain employs TRBV6-1 and TRBJ2-7, with TRBD1 identical over 8 bases. Germline assignment: CDR1 MNHNS and CDR2 SASEGT. The CDR3 loop spans 15 amino acids. With 5 bases clipped from V and 5 bases from J, the junction kept 11 bases outside the gene matches. The CDR3 loop is CASSSRWTGLNEQYF. The CDR3 nucleotides are TGTGCCAGCAGTTCCCGCTGGACAGGGTTGAACGAGCAGTACTTC.

This clonotype was detected many times. The V gene is TRBV6-1, the J gene TRBJ2-7, with TRBD1 as a possible D gene (5 bases). CDR3 size: 15 residues. Germline values: CDR1 MNHNS, CDR2 SASEGT. Trimming took 7 bases from V and 2 from J, leaving 18 bases between them. This chain's CDR3 is CASISAAGKPYEQYF. The CDR3 DNA is TGTGCCAGCATATCGGCGGCAGGGAAACCCTACGAGCAGTACTTC.

There are a few counts of this clonotype. The chain combines TRBV24-1 with TRBJ2-3; D possibly matches TRBD1 or TRBD2 (5 bases each). Trimming shortened V by 4 bases and J by 2 bases, and 12 bases separated the two germline ends. CDR3 length equals 15 residues. Germline assignment: CDR1 KGHDR and CDR2 SFDVKD. The CDR3 DNA reads as TGTGCCACCAGTGACCCCCGGGGACCCACAGATACGCAGTATTTT. Protein: CATSDPRGPTDTQYF.

This clonotype was detected a few times. The chain recombines TRBV18 with TRBJ2-7; 8 bases match TRBD1. Germline V gene sequence: CDR1 KGHSH, CDR2 LQKENI. Trimming took 6 bases from V and 4 from J; bases not matched to a gene: 11. CDR3 size: 15 residues. As DNA, the CDR3 is TGTGCCAGCTCCCGTGGGACAGGAGAAACTTACGAGCAGTACTTC. This codes for CASSRGTGETYEQYF.

This clonotype was observed many times. The chain has TRBV6-1 and TRBJ1-2; 11 nucleotides match TRBD1. Germline V gene lookup returns CDR1 MNHNS and CDR2 SASEGT. With 2 bases clipped from V and 4 bases from J, the junction kept 12 bases outside the gene matches. The CDR3 loop spans 18 amino acids. The CDR3 is CASSEPSGQGEFGYGYTF. CDR3 DNA sequence: TGTGCCAGCAGTGAACCTTCGGGACAGGGGGAGTTTGGCTATGGCTACACCTTC.

Within the sample, this clonotype is medium-sized (0.01 to 0.1%). This chain uses TRBV7-2 with TRBJ1-2; no clear D gene. This CDR3 is 13 amino acids long. Germline loops: CDR1 SGHTA, CDR2 FQGNSA. The V gene lost 1 base and the J gene lost 1 base, with 4 bases spanning the gap. CDR3 nucleotide sequence: TGTGCCAGCAGCTTAGGGATTAACTATGGCTACACCTTC. As protein: CASSLGINYGYTF.

The chain combines TRBV12-3 or TRBV12-4 with TRBJ1-1, with D possibly matching TRBD1 (6 bases). Deletions cut 6 bases from V and 7 bases from J, with 18 bases between. This CDR3 is 14 amino acids long. CDR3 sequence (DNA): TGTGCCAGCAGGACCCCGGGACAACCCTTTGAAGCTTTCTTT. It yields the protein CASRTPGQPFEAFF.

This clonotype counts as medium-sized. V and J are TRBV6-5 and TRBJ1-1; TRBD1 is a possible D gene (5 bases). Germline CDR1 and CDR2: MNHEY and SVGAGI. V was trimmed by 3 bases and J by 10 bases, leaving 9 bases between them. This CDR3 is built from 11 residues. DNA of the CDR3: TGTGCCAGCAGTTATTCAGGGCTAGCTTTCTTT. It codes for CASSYSGLAFF.

This clonotype was seen only once. A read error may explain this, as a much larger clone is one base away. The chain is built from TRBV15 and TRBJ1-4; TRBD1 might be the D (5 bases). Looked up from germline, CDR1 is LNHNV and CDR2 is YYDKDF (reference sequence). V was cut by 1 base and J by 8 bases, with 14 bases left in between. The CDR3 runs to 15 residues. DNA for the CDR3: TGTGCCACCAGCAGAGTAGGGGTCGCAGGAGAAAAACTGTTTTTT. Protein: CATSRVGVAGEKLFF.